This TCR beta chain was captured by sequencing in a study of T cells in Graves' hyperthyroidism and ophthalmopathy. As for the study in general: Specimen type is peripheral blood, collected at initial diagnosis prior to any treatment. Overall study findings and caveats: Also found in blood were most expanded thyroid clonotypes above 0.001.

This clonotype came up many times. What it recognizes is unknown. TCR beta CDR3 sequences were amplified from RNA transcripts. Carried out on the TCR CDR3, a first-round RT-PCR used the HTBI primer set. One entry per CDR3 protein results from TCRdb running MiXCR on the multiplex PCR reads. The table records over 700,000 distinct CDR3 sequences, over 15% of them present only once. The J segment lost 1 base and the V segment lost 6 bases, leaving 4 bases of the junction unmatched. The CDR3 sequence is 14 residues long. The sequencing input was blood. The chain has TRBV12-3 or TRBV12-4 and TRBJ1-1, with 8 bases lining up with TRBD1. This TCR was recovered from a woman in her fifties or sixties with Graves' hyperthyroidism that later progressed to Graves' ophthalmopathy. The CDR3 is CASSRTGWNTEAFF. The CDR3 nucleotides read TGTGCCAGCAGCCGGACAGGGTGGAACACTGAAGCTTTCTTT.